These T cell receptor beta chains were read from a single sample in a study of beta chain features in type 1 diabetes. Libraries were prepared by immunoSEQ multiplex PCR; TCRdb keeps only in-frame clonotypes and omits some of them. In the table there are a few hundred thousand clones, over 8.5% of which are singletons. The source material was naive CD4+ T cells from blood. These receptors were taken from a woman younger than 35 in good health. The CDR3 runs from the conserved cysteine through the conserved F or W. D genes are given only for firm matches. Expanded clones get a size class; other rows say once, few or many, or leave the size out.

V: TRBV7-9; D: -; J: TRBJ2-5; size: -; DNA: TGTGCCAGCAGACAGACAGTCTTTCAAGAGACCCAGTACTTC; CDR3: CASRQTVFQETQYF
V: TRBV28; D: -; J: TRBJ1-1; size: -; DNA: TGTGCCAGCAGTTTGCTGGGGGGGAACACTGAAGCTTTCTTT; CDR3: CASSLLGGNTEAFF
V: TRBV6-6; D: -; J: TRBJ1-1; size: few; DNA: TGTGCCAGCAGTTACTCGCCGGGGAATACTGAAGCTTTCTTT; CDR3: CASSYSPGNTEAFF
V: TRBV15; D: -; J: TRBJ2-7; size: -; DNA: TGTGCCACCAGCAGAGATCAAATCCAAAGAGGGACTTCATTCTCCTACGAGCAGTACTTC; CDR3: CATSRDQIQRGTSFSYEQYF
V: TRBV5-1; D: TRBD1; J: TRBJ1-2; size: once; DNA: TGCGCCAGCAGTGGGGGACAGCTGAACTATGGCTACACCTTC; CDR3: CASSGGQLNYGYTF
V: TRBV6-1; D: -; J: TRBJ2-3; size: few; DNA: TGTGCCAGCAGTAAGGACACGAGCACAGATACGCAGTATTTT; CDR3: CASSKDTSTDTQYF
V: TRBV7-2; D: -; J: TRBJ2-1; size: few; DNA: TGTGCCAGCAGCGATAACAGGGTAGGTGAGCAGTTCTTC; CDR3: CASSDNRVGEQFF
V: TRBV23-1; D: -; J: TRBJ1-6; size: -; DNA: TGCGCCAGCGGGCAAAAGCAGAGCTCCTATAATTCACCCCTCCACTTT; CDR3: CASGQKQSSYNSPLHF
V: TRBV11-2; D: -; J: TRBJ1-2; size: -; DNA: TGTGCCAGCAGCCACGGGGGGGACGACTATGGCTACACCTTC; CDR3: CASSHGGDDYGYTF
V: TRBV2; D: -; J: TRBJ2-3; size: -; DNA: TGTGCCAGCAGTGAGGGAGGAGATACGCAGTATTTT; CDR3: CASSEGGDTQYF